This TCR beta chain emerged from a study of cytomegalovirus exposure and HLA in healthy donors. The CDR3 spans 17 residues. Germline V gene sequence: CDR1 SGHRS, CDR2 YFSETQ. Comments on this clone: Sequence at one end of the junction differs from germline and may be a read error.

Amplification used 60 Vbeta primers and 13 Jbeta primers. Using immunoSEQ multiplex PCR, the repertoire was profiled, and TCRdb retains in-frame clones only, with some absent. The table lists approximately 100,000 clones, about 70% of them singletons, with more than 4.5% in the top ten. V and J are TRBV5-1 and TRBJ2-7, with 9 bases matching TRBD1. The sample comprised PBMCs. The source is a young woman in good health and CMV-seropositive. The CDR3 sequence: CASSSPRLGQGLNEQCF. The CDR3 coding sequence is TGCGCCAGCAGCTCGCCCCGTCTGGGACAGGGTCTGAACGAGCAGTGCTTC.